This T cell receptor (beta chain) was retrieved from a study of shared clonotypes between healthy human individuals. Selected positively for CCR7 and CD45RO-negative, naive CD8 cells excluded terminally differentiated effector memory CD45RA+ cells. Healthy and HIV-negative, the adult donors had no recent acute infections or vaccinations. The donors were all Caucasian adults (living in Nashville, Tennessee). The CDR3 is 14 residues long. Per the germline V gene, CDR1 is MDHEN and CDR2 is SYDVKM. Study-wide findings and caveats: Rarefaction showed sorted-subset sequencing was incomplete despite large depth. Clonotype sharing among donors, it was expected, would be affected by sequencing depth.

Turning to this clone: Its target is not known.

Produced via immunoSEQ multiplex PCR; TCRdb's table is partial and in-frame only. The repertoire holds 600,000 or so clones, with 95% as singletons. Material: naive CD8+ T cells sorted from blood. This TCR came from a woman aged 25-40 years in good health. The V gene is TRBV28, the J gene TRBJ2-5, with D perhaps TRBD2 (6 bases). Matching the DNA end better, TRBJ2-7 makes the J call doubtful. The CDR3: CASSSSVRPYEQYF. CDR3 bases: TGTGCCAGCAGTTCTAGCGTAAGGCCCTACGAGCAGTACTTC.